This T cell receptor (beta chain) was documented in a study of blood T cell repertoires in COVID-19. Overall study: Sources were T cells, B-cell-depleted T cells, or PBMCs; the material itself was cDNA or gDNA.

In the original analysis: Reference gene primer amplification yielded estimated nucleated cell counts. Sequencing used immunoSEQ multiplex PCR; TCRdb keeps in-frame clones, though not all of them. The V and J calls and clone size are taken from that table; D and trimming were inferred from the DNA. The sample comprises some 290,000 clones, roughly 90% of which are singletons, and 2.9% rests with the top ten. Seattle patient enrollment occurred during active infection, with longitudinal follow-up thereafter. The CDR3 has 12 residues. Germline V gene data show CDR1 as LGHDT and CDR2 as YNNKEL (reference sequence). V was clipped by 4 bases and J by 2 bases, with 6 bases between them.

The V gene is TRBV3-1 (or the pseudogene TRBV3-2), the J gene TRBJ2-7, with D unresolved. Sequencing was carried out using peripheral blood. The TCR was taken from a woman aged 30 to 39 with COVID-19, enrolled during active disease. CDR3 protein: CASSPHPYEQYF. CDR3 nucleotides: TGTGCCAGCAGCCCCCATCCCTACGAGCAGTACTTC.